This passage covers 5 T cell receptor beta chains from one sample sequenced in a study of blood T cells in healthy people across ages. Then a second PCR, running about 6 to 11 cycles, was carried out with a sample-barcoded 5' primer and a J-beta primer mix. A single record per CDR3 protein comes from TCRdb applying MiXCR to the 5' RACE reads. The top ten clones hold about 22% of a sample with some 550,000 distinct CDR3 sequences, under 55% of them seen once. The specimen sequenced was blood. The source is a man older than 75 in good health.

This clonotype was recorded a few times. CDR3 residues: CASSLSGGLAGIEQFF. DNA for the CDR3: TGTGCCAGCAGTTTAAGTGGTGGGCTAGCGGGTATTGAGCAGTTCTTC. The rearrangement joins TRBV28 to TRBJ2-1; 8 bases are shared with TRBD2. Germline V gene data show CDR1 as MDHEN and CDR2 as SYDVKM. The J segment lost 9 bases and the V segment lost 2 bases, leaving 12 bases of the junction unmatched. The CDR3 extends over 16 amino acids. The full variable domain, rest sourced from reference TRBV28 and TRBJ2-1, is DVKVTQSSRYLVKRTGEKVFLECVQDMDHENMFWYRQDPGLGLRLIYFSYDVKMKEKGDIPEGYSVSREKKERFSLILESASTNQTSMYLCASSLSGGLAGIEQFFGPGTRLTVL.

The chain combines TRBV6-5 with TRBJ2-3; TRBD2 matches 7 bases. V gave up 6 bases and J gave up 2 bases; unmatched junction bases: 5. Germline V gene lookup returns CDR1 MNHEY and CDR2 SVGAGI. The CDR3 runs 14 residues. CDR3 in DNA: TGTGCCAGCAGCCGGACTAGACTCACAGATACGCAGTATTTT. It codes for CASSRTRLTDTQYF.

This clonotype has more than one count but fewer than ten. The chain carries TRBV20-1 and TRBJ1-1; D gene ambiguous. Trimming removed 1 base from V and 7 bases from J, with 16 bases in between. From germline, CDR1 is DFQATT and CDR2 SNEGSKA (reference sequence). The CDR3 length is 14 residues. The CDR3 spells CSARGVHPDSEAFF. DNA of the CDR3: TGCAGTGCTAGAGGGGTCCACCCTGATAGTGAAGCTTTCTTT.

This rearrangement joins TRBV20-1 to TRBJ2-1, with 11 bases aligning to TRBD2. Germline lookup yields CDR1 DFQATT and CDR2 SNEGSKA (reference sequence). CDR3 length: 18 residues. Losses at the gene ends were 3 bases for V and 2 bases for J; bases not matched to a gene: 12. CDR3 nucleotides: TGCAGTGCTAGTAGCGGGAGGGCCCCACTTACGACCTACAATGAGCAGTTCTTC. This gives the protein CSASSGRAPLTTYNEQFF.

The J gene is TRBJ2-7, the V gene TRBV7-9; perhaps TRBD1 as D (5 bases). This CDR3 is built from 19 residues. Germline loops: CDR1 SEHNR, CDR2 FQNEAQ (reference sequence). Trimming removed 5 bases from V and 1 base from J, with 27 bases in between. In DNA, the CDR3 is TGTGCCAGCAGCCCACCAAACTCGACAGAGAAGCGTGAGTCCTACGAGCAGTACTTC. It is translated as CASSPPNSTEKRESYEQYF. Supplemented by reference TRBV7-9 and TRBJ2-7, the full variable domain reads DTGVSQNPRHKITKRGQNVTFRCDPISEHNRLYWYRQTLGQGPEFLTYFQNEAQLEKSRLLSDRFSAERPKGSFSTLEIQRTEQGDSAMYLCASSPPNSTEKRESYEQYFGPGTRLTVT.